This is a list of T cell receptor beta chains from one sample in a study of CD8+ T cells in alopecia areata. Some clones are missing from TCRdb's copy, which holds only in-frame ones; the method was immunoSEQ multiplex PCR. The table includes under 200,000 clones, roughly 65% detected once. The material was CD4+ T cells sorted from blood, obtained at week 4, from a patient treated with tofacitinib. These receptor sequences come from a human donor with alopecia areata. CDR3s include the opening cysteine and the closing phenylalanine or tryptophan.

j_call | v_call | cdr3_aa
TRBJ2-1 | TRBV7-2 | CASSLVGGVRAPPYNEQFF
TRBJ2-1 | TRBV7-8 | CASSLGSWGGSYNEQFF
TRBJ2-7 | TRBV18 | CASSPKIGGYEQYF
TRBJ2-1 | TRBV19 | CASKGDGSRDEQFF
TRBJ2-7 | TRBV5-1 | CASSLAGVREGYEQYF
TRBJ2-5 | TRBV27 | CASSKGQGPRTQYF
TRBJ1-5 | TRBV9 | CASSVEPNQPQHF
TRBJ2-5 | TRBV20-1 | CSAPVGETQYF
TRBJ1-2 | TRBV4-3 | CASSQSRTLYGYTF
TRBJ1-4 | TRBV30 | CAWSPRVTTNEKLFF